The 25 T cell receptor beta chains listed next were all sequenced from one sample in a study of cytomegalovirus exposure and HLA in healthy donors. The PCR ran on 60 Vbeta and 13 Jbeta primers. The data were produced by immunoSEQ multiplex PCR, yet TCRdb's version contains in-frame clones alone and is incomplete. The sample table sets out 40,000 to 60,000 clones. Sequences were obtained from PBMCs. These receptors came from a male donor in good health and CMV-seropositive.

The chain recombines TRBV2 with TRBJ1-4, with 8 bases matching TRBD1. The CDR3 has 14 amino acids. After removal of 4 bases from V and 13 bases from J, the junction contained 11 bases not matched to a gene. Per germline, CDR1 SNHLY and CDR2 FYNNEI. The CDR3 bases are TGTGCCAGCAGTGGGCAGGGGGCGAGAGAGAGACTGTTTTTT. As protein: CASSGQGARERLFF. The full variable domain, rest sourced from reference TRBV2 and TRBJ1-4, is EPEVTQTPSHQVTQMGQEVILRCVPISNHLYFYWYRQILGQKVEFLVSFYNNEISEKSEIFDDQFSVERPDGSNFTLKIRSTKLEDSAMYFCASSGQGARERLFFGSGTQLSVL.

Comment on this clone: Within the sample, other DNA sequences also encode this same CDR3. The chain recombines TRBV9 with TRBJ1-1, with D hard to call. V lost 4 bases and J lost 0, with 7 bases in between. CDR1 and CDR2 (germline): SGDLS, YYNGEE. This CDR3 has 13 amino acids. This CDR3 reads CASSPGVNTEAFF. The CDR3 bases are TGTGCCAGCAGCCCCGGGGTGAACACTGAAGCTTTCTTT.

The chain joins TRBV11-3 to TRBJ2-7; maybe TRBD1 (5 bases). Germline V gene sequence: CDR1 SGHNT, CDR2 YENEEA. The CDR3 runs to 13 residues. Trimming cost V 3 bases and J 7 bases, with 13 bases left between them. The CDR3 sequence: CASSFAGPEEQYF. CDR3 nucleotides: TGTGCCAGCAGCTTCGCAGGGCCGGAGGAGCAGTACTTC.

The rearrangement links TRBV5-1 to TRBJ2-7; tentatively, D is TRBD1 (6 bases). There are 14 residues in the CDR3. The V gene lost 6 bases and the J gene lost 0 bases, with 13 bases spanning the gap. Per the germline V gene, CDR1 is SGHRS and CDR2 is YFSETQ. For the CDR3, the DNA is TGCGCCAGCACCACCGGGACAAGCTCCTACGAGCAGTACTTC. Protein sequence: CASTTGTSSYEQYF.

The rearrangement uses TRBV7-2 and TRBJ2-5; a weak D match, TRBD2 (5 bases). Near its end, the DNA agrees better with TRBJ2-7, so the J call may be wrong. The CDR3 consists of 13 residues. CDR1 and CDR2 from the germline V gene are SGHTA and FQGNSA. The CDR3 bases are TGTGCCAGCAGCGTCCTAGGGAGCGGCGAGCAGTACTTC. This translates into CASSVLGSGEQYF.

The rearrangement links TRBV2 to TRBJ2-2, with D tentatively TRBD1 (6 bases). The CDR3 length is 12 residues. Looked up from germline, CDR1 is SNHLY and CDR2 is FYNNEI. V gave up 6 bases and J gave up 5 bases, with 7 bases separating them. The CDR3 here is CASRQGTGELFF. Written as DNA, the CDR3 is TGTGCCAGCAGACAGGGTACCGGGGAGCTGTTTTTT. Supplemented by reference TRBV2 and TRBJ2-2, the full variable domain reads EPEVTQTPSHQVTQMGQEVILRCVPISNHLYFYWYRQILGQKVEFLVSFYNNEISEKSEIFDDQFSVERPDGSNFTLKIRSTKLEDSAMYFCASRQGTGELFFGEGSRLTVL.

V gene TRBV29-1 combines with J gene TRBJ2-3; 7 bases line up with TRBD2. V lost 4 bases to trimming and J lost 2 bases; unmatched junction nucleotides: 6. The length of the CDR3 is 14 residues. The germline gives CDR1 SQVTM, CDR2 ANQGSEA. CDR3 sequence: CSVAASGITDTQYF. Written as DNA, the CDR3 is TGCAGCGTTGCCGCTAGCGGCATCACAGATACGCAGTATTTT.

The J gene is TRBJ1-2, the V gene TRBV29-1, with D perhaps TRBD1 (6 bases). Germline V CDR1 and CDR2: SQVTM, ANQGSEA. This CDR3 is built from 14 residues. V was clipped by 6 bases and J by 7 bases, with 21 bases between them. CDR3 bases: TGCAGCGTCTGGGAAGCAGGGGTATTTCGTGGCTACACCTTC. The encoded protein is CSVWEAGVFRGYTF. The full variable domain, rest sourced from reference TRBV29-1 and TRBJ1-2, is SAVISQKPSRDICQRGTSLTIQCQVDSQVTMMFWYRQQPGQSLTLIATANQGSEATYESGFVIDKFPISRPNLTFSTLTVSNMSPEDSSIYLCSVWEAGVFRGYTFGSGTRLTVV.

The rearrangement joins TRBV2 to TRBJ2-1; no firm D call. With 2 bases removed from V and 0 bases from J, the gap between germline ends came to 11 bases. The CDR3 length is 16 residues. The germline gives CDR1 SNHLY, CDR2 FYNNEI. DNA for the CDR3: TGTGCCAGCAGTGAACTCCCCTCTTTCTCCTACAATGAGCAGTTCTTC. Translated: CASSELPSFSYNEQFF.

The chain combines TRBV4-3 with TRBJ2-3; tentative D call: TRBD2 (5 bases). From germline, CDR1 is LGHNA and CDR2 YSLEER. The V and J ends lost 1 base and 6 bases respectively, with 5 bases between them. The CDR3 runs to 12 residues. The chain's CDR3 is CASSQAGDTQYF. In DNA, the CDR3 is TGCGCCAGCAGCCAAGCGGGGGATACGCAGTATTTT.

This chain uses TRBV30 with TRBJ1-2; a weak D match, TRBD1 (5 bases). CDR1 and CDR2 (germline): GTSNPN, SVGIG (reference sequence). V was pared by 0 bases and J by 8 bases, with 13 bases between. This CDR3 region has 13 residues. CDR3 coding DNA: TGTGCCTGGAGTGTTTACAGGAATGGAGGCTACACCTTC. Translation gives CAWSVYRNGGYTF.

The CDR3 sequence: CASSLSGGLHGELFF. DNA of the CDR3: TGCGCCAGCAGCTTGTCGGGGGGGCTTCACGGGGAGCTGTTTTTT. V gene TRBV5-1 combines with J gene TRBJ2-2, with 8 bases fitting TRBD2. The CDR3 totals 15 residues. Germline CDR1 is SGHRS and CDR2 is YFSETQ. J gave up 7 bases and V 1 base, and 6 bases lay outside the gene matches.

The rearrangement joins TRBV4-3 to TRBJ2-3; 12 bases agree with TRBD2. The junction had 10 bases not matched to a gene; V was cut back by 3 bases and J by 6 bases. Germline V gene sequence: CDR1 LGHNA, CDR2 YSLEER. The CDR3 consists of 17 residues. Written as DNA, the CDR3 is TGCGCCAGCAGCCAGGACACTAGCGGGGGGCTGTGGGATACGCAGTATTTT. Its protein product is CASSQDTSGGLWDTQYF.

V and J are TRBV18 and TRBJ2-3; 7 bases are a match to TRBD2. The V gene's germline CDR1 is KGHSH and CDR2 LQKENI. J gave up 10 bases and V 3 bases, and 16 bases lay outside the gene matches. This CDR3 comprises 16 residues. CDR3 loop: CASSPIGTTRLVSQYF. The CDR3 region has the DNA TGTGCCAGCTCACCTATCGGGACTACAAGACTTGTATCGCAGTATTTT.

CDR3: CASSLAGQGHSYEQYF. In DNA, the CDR3 is TGTGCCAGCAGCTTGGCCGGACAGGGGCACTCCTACGAGCAGTACTTC. J is TRBJ2-7 and V is TRBV5-6; 9 bases align to TRBD1. The germline gives CDR1 SGHDT, CDR2 YYEEEE. The V segment lost 0 bases and the J segment 0 bases; nucleotides outside the gene matches: 4. This CDR3 is 16 amino acids long.

V and J are TRBV27 and TRBJ2-2, with D possibly being TRBD1 (5 bases). Between the trimmed V and J ends, which lost 5 bases and 0 bases, there was a span of 10 bases. The CDR3 sequence is 15 residues long. Germline V gene lookup returns CDR1 MNHEY and CDR2 SMNVEV (reference sequence). CDR3 in amino acids: CASSNSRANTGELFF. In DNA form, the CDR3 reads TGTGCCAGCAGTAATTCCAGGGCGAACACCGGGGAGCTGTTTTTT.

V and J are TRBV19 and TRBJ1-6; 7 bases are a match to TRBD1. V lost 5 bases to trimming and J lost 10 bases; unmatched junction nucleotides: 14. The germline V gene encodes CDR1 LNHDA and CDR2 SQIVND (reference sequence). The CDR3 consists of 16 residues. In DNA form, the CDR3 reads TGTGCCAGTAGTTTGTCCCCCGGGACAGTCGCCTCACCCCTCCACTTT. Translated, it gives CASSLSPGTVASPLHF.

The chain couples TRBV29-1 to TRBJ2-5, with a weak D call TRBD1 (6 bases). The CDR3 consists of 15 residues. The germline V gene encodes CDR1 SQVTM and CDR2 ANQGSEA. The germline V and J ends were trimmed by 2 bases and 1 base, with 14 bases remaining between them. This CDR3 reads CSVETGTRSQETQYF. CDR3 nucleotides: TGCAGCGTTGAAACCGGGACACGATCCCAAGAGACCCAGTACTTC.

V gene TRBV29-1 combines with J gene TRBJ2-7, with D maybe TRBD2 (5 bases). Germline-derived CDR1 and CDR2 are SQVTM and ANQGSEA. The CDR3 has 12 residues. V lost 3 bases and J lost 3, with 9 bases in between. The CDR3 region is CSVDRGNYEQYF. DNA of the CDR3: TGCAGCGTTGATAGAGGGAACTACGAGCAGTACTTC.

The chain has TRBV18 and TRBJ1-2, with D perhaps TRBD1 (6 bases). Trimming cost V 0 bases and J 4 bases, with 15 bases left between them. The V gene's germline CDR1 is KGHSH and CDR2 LQKENI. This CDR3 is built from 16 residues. The CDR3 DNA reads as TGTGCCAGCTCACCACCGGGTCAACAGGGCAGCTATGGCTACACCTTC. Protein sequence: CASSPPGQQGSYGYTF.

The chain uses TRBV9 and TRBJ1-3; no clear D. Per the germline V gene, CDR1 is SGDLS and CDR2 is YYNGEE. This CDR3 region has 13 residues. The ends were cut back, 4 bases at V and 4 bases at J, with 9 bases in the middle. DNA of the CDR3: TGTGCCAGCAGCAAAACCGAGGGAAACACCATATATTTT. It yields the protein CASSKTEGNTIYF.

This chain links TRBV18 with TRBJ1-1, with D tentatively TRBD1 (6 bases). CDR3 length equals 15 residues. Germline loops: CDR1 KGHSH, CDR2 LQKENI. The V end lost 3 bases, the J end lost 5 bases, and 16 bases lay between the germline ends. In DNA, the CDR3 is TGTGCCAGCTCACCCCCACAGGGTTGGGTGACTGAAGCTTTCTTT. Its translation is CASSPPQGWVTEAFF.

The chain's CDR3 is CASSYPPRTGDYGYTF. The DNA for the CDR3 is TGTGCCAGCAGTTATCCACCTCGGACAGGGGACTATGGCTACACCTTC. This chain connects TRBV6-6 to TRBJ1-2; 9 bases match TRBD1. The CDR3 spans 16 residues. Germline trimming cut 3 bases from V and 3 bases from J; bases unmatched to any gene: 8. Germline lookup yields CDR1 MNHNY and CDR2 SVGAGI (reference sequence).

V usage is TRBV6-5 and J usage is TRBJ1-1, with 12 bases identical to TRBD1. The V gene's germline CDR1 is MNHEY and CDR2 SVGAGI. V shed 6 bases, J shed 6 bases, and the junction held 5 bases outside the gene matches. There are 14 residues in the CDR3. The CDR3 region is CASRAGQGAAEAFF. CDR3 nucleotide sequence: TGTGCCAGCAGGGCGGGACAGGGGGCCGCTGAAGCTTTCTTT.

The J gene is TRBJ2-7, the V gene TRBV7-8, with D uncertain. Per the germline V gene, CDR1 is SGHVS and CDR2 is FQNEAQ. The CDR3 has 16 residues. V was clipped by 5 bases and J by 0 bases, with 17 bases between them. The CDR3 nucleotides read TGTGCCAGCAGCCTAGGACGCCGACCTAGCTCCTACGAGCAGTACTTC. Translating gives CASSLGRRPSSYEQYF.